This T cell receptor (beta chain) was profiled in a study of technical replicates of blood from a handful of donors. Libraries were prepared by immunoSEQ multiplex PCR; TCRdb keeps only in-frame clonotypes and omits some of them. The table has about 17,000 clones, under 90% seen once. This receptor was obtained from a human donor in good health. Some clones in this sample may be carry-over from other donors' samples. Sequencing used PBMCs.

The CDR3 region is CASSKGTRPSLNQPQHF. For the CDR3, the DNA is TGTGCCAGCAGCAAGGGGACACGGCCTTCGTTAAATCAGCCCCAGCATTTT. This chain links TRBV7-8 with TRBJ1-5; tentatively, D is TRBD1 (6 bases). This CDR3 spans 17 amino acids. V was clipped by 5 bases and J by 4 bases, with 21 bases between them. Germline CDR1 and CDR2: SGHVS and FQNEAQ.